Listed below are T cell receptor beta chains from one sample, sequenced in a study of blood T cell repertoires in COVID-19. Only in-frame clones appear in the TCRdb table, and some are missing; sequencing was by immunoSEQ multiplex PCR. Here the sample spans tens of thousands of clones, 84% being singletons. The sequencing sample was made of peripheral blood. Receptors originate from a human donor in a cohort sampled during active COVID-19. The conserved cysteine and the conserved F or W are not part of the CDR3 here.

ASSWRGDSTGELF | TRBV5-1
ASSSRQGNSPLH | TRBV9
ASSLLRSSYNEQF | TRBV28
ASSLLGTGKETQY | TRBV5-1
ASSLGRLTGGNTIY | TRBV7-6
ASSTSKSGTGRIGELF | TRBV9
ASSPNSDNEQF | TRBV18
ASSLRDRSYEQY | TRBV14
ASSYFRLAGPQETQY | TRBV6-2/TRBV6-3
ASSLFGTGFVEQY | TRBV5-6
ASSQRTGAAELF | TRBV6-2/TRBV6-3
ASSFLTGETGELF | TRBV5-6
ASSLGRMVSSYEQY | TRBV13
ASSLEGQGFLSYEQY | TRBV5-1
ASSDSPGYGYT | TRBV6-4
AIRMERGAQTGELF | TRBV10-3
ASTTGGEQY | TRBV19
ASSWGQKNTEAF | TRBV27
ASSPLGRSTDTQY | TRBV7-9
ASSSQGKNTEAF | TRBV11-2
ASRTPVNTGELF | TRBV6-5
ASSSATSGGYTDTQY | TRBV7-2
ASSQGFRFSGHVIDTQY | TRBV14
ASSVSGDTDTQY | TRBV9
SASQLLTGELF | TRBV20-1
ASSTTGGSDTQY | TRBV7-6
ASSPRLYEQY | TRBV6-2/TRBV6-3
ASKSLDRQFYNSPLH | TRBV27
ASSHLTGRKDNEQF | TRBV14
ASSPWDRGSETQY | TRBV4-2
ASSQNRQLQQY | TRBV3-1/TRBV3-2
ASRRVALEYNEQF | TRBV5-1
ASSSRVSYT | TRBV11-2
ASGDRASYNEQF | TRBV9
ASRRDSQETQY | TRBV7-9
ASSPGLEQF | TRBV18
ASSLLGLAGAGEQY | TRBV27
ATSTRTAEAF | TRBV15
ASQRGEVTDTQY | TRBV7-9
ASSLGLAGRGEQY | TRBV27
ASSVGLTDTQY | TRBV9
ASSRRDSKETQY | TRBV5-4
ASSLTAGTQY | TRBV11-3
SVELTGINEQF | TRBV29-1
ASRSSDLMNTEAF | TRBV12-2
ASSNRDRVLETQY | TRBV11-2